This section outlines one TCR beta chain sequence together with its context. What it recognizes is unknown. Per the germline V gene, CDR1 is SNHLY and CDR2 is FYNNEI. V lost 5 bases and J lost 5; bases outside the gene matches: 11. This CDR3 has 15 amino acids. Preparation of the TCRbeta library used unique molecular identifiers. TCRdb re-called the PCR reads through MiXCR, storing one row per CDR3 protein. The sample holds hundreds of thousands of distinct CDR3 sequences; roughly 13% are singletons and the top ten take roughly 0.84%. The data belong to a study of T-cell reconstitution after alpha-beta-depleted transplantation in children. Study-wide results and caveats: Surviving recipient T cells and thymic progenitors accounted for the high day-60 TCRbeta diversity observed in some patients. Among T cells one year after transplant, newly produced cells accounted for most counts and diversity. Several hundred expanded graft clones reportedly gave rise to the alpha-beta T cells present about two months after transplant.

V usage is TRBV2 and J usage is TRBJ2-7, with 8 bases aligning to TRBD2. The sequence was obtained from a girl aged 2 to 9 with congenital amegakaryocytic thrombocytopenia, due to receive a stem cell transplant. Material: PBMCs, obtained before TCRalphabeta/CD19-depleted stem cell transplant. CDR3: CASSPQSGSIHEQYF. The CDR3 bases are TGTGCCAGCAGTCCGCAGAGCGGGAGTATCCACGAGCAGTACTTC.